The clone carrying this T cell receptor beta chain occurred a few times. These data belong to a study of blood T cell repertoires in COVID-19. Study summary: T cells, B-cell-depleted T cells, or PBMCs provided the cDNA or gDNA that served as material.

CDR1 MNHEY and CDR2 SVGEGT come from the germline V gene. The CDR3 runs 14 residues. The junction had 7 bases not matched to a gene; V was cut back by 6 bases and J by 5 bases. Clones were read by immunoSEQ multiplex PCR, and TCRdb kept only the in-frame ones, dropping some. The sample consists of 240,000 or so clones, about 90% of them appearing once. Sequenced sample: peripheral blood. The chain has TRBV6-2 or TRBV6-3 and TRBJ2-7, with TRBD2 identical over 10 bases. The clonotype originates from a woman aged 25 to 45 who had recovered from COVID-19. The CDR3 loop is CASSKLAGINEQYF. CDR3 nucleotide sequence: TGTGCCAGCAGCAAACTAGCGGGGATAAACGAGCAGTACTTC.